One and the same sample provided the 7 T cell receptor beta chains below, sequenced in a study of cytomegalovirus exposure and HLA in healthy donors. The PCR ran on 60 Vbeta and 13 Jbeta primers. This table comes from immunoSEQ multiplex PCR, and its TCRdb copy is limited to in-frame clones, with some not included. The sample lists 150,000 to 200,000 clones; roughly 80% were seen once. The sequencing sample was made of PBMCs. These receptor sequences come from a man younger than 35 in good health and CMV-seropositive.

The chain employs TRBV7-2 and TRBJ1-2, with no clear D. The germline CDR1 and CDR2 sequences are SGHTA and FQGNSA. The CDR3 has 13 amino acids. The V and J ends lost 6 bases and 4 bases respectively, with 12 bases between them. CDR3: CASSQLSSYGYTF. CDR3 sequence (DNA): TGTGCCAGCAGTCAACTCTCGAGCTATGGCTACACCTTC.

The V call is TRBV18, the J call TRBJ2-7, with D tentatively TRBD2 (5 bases). CDR1 is KGHSH and CDR2 is LQKENI in the germline V gene. V shed 6 bases and J shed 0 bases, with 12 bases lying between them. The CDR3 consists of 14 residues. The CDR3 sequence is CASSGGSLSYEQYF. CDR3 DNA sequence: TGTGCCAGCTCGGGCGGGTCCCTCTCCTACGAGCAGTACTTC.

The chain combines TRBV4-1 with TRBJ1-5, with 9 bases fitting TRBD1. CDR3 length equals 16 residues. J was trimmed by 5 bases and V by 4 bases; bases with no gene match: 9. Germline-derived CDR1 and CDR2 are MGHRA and YSYEKL. The CDR3 coding sequence is TGCGCCAGCAGCCCCGGGACAGGGTACCGAGATCAGCCCCAGCATTTT. Protein: CASSPGTGYRDQPQHF.

This clone has more than one count but fewer than ten. The chain uses TRBV27 and TRBJ2-1; 10 bases are shared with TRBD1. After removal of 4 bases from V and 0 bases from J, the junction contained 6 bases not matched to a gene. The CDR3 runs to 17 residues. The germline V gene encodes CDR1 MNHEY and CDR2 SMNVEV (reference sequence). The CDR3 DNA sequence: TGTGCCAGCAGTTCCGACAGGGGGCTAACCTCCTACAATGAGCAGTTCTTC. It is translated as CASSSDRGLTSYNEQFF.

Notes on this clone: An end of the junction does not agree with germline; a read error may underlie this. J is TRBJ2-7 and V is TRBV14; D gene unclear. This CDR3 is 12 amino acids long. Germline lookup yields CDR1 SGHDN and CDR2 FVKESK. DNA of the CDR3: TGTGCCAGCAGCCAAGATACGCGCCGCCGAGACTTC. Protein: CASSQDTRRRDF.

This chain links TRBV2 with TRBJ1-1, with TRBD1 matching 8 bases. The germline V gene has CDR1 SNHLY and CDR2 FYNNEI. With V trimmed by 4 bases and J by 3 bases, 4 bases remained unmatched. The CDR3 has 14 amino acids. CDR3 protein: CASSARGRDTEAFF. CDR3 sequence (DNA): TGTGCCAGCAGTGCCAGGGGGCGGGACACTGAAGCTTTCTTT.

The V call is TRBV5-1, the J call TRBJ1-2; D call uncertain. The V gene's germline CDR1 is SGHRS and CDR2 YFSETQ. V was cut by 0 bases and J by 6 bases, with 12 bases left in between. This CDR3 has 14 amino acids. For the CDR3, the DNA is TGCGCCAGCAGCTTGGTGGGGAGGACGGATGGCTACACCTTC. It encodes CASSLVGRTDGYTF.